The rows below give T cell receptor beta chains drawn from one sample of a study of Ad26.COV2.S vaccination and SARS-CoV-2 variants. Data came from immunoSEQ multiplex PCR; TCRdb stores just in-frame clones and leaves some out. This sample has fewer than 400,000 clones, with about 85% found just once. The specimen comprised peripheral blood, sampled in a trial of Ad26.COV2.S vaccine versus placebo. Receptors were obtained from a person aged 18 to 59 who received the Ad26.COV2.S COVID-19 vaccine or a placebo. Both conserved end residues are part of each CDR3. D genes are given only for firm matches. The size field is filled for only some rows; it gives once, few, many or a size class.

J: TRBJ1-1
V: TRBV6-2/TRBV6-3
size: NA
D: TRBD1
CDR3: CASSRDREAFF
DNA: TGTGCCAGCAGCCGGGACAGGGAAGCTTTCTTT

J: TRBJ2-3
V: TRBV6-4
size: NA
D: TRBD1
CDR3: CASSDSDRATDTQYF
DNA: TGTGCCAGCAGTGACTCAGACAGGGCCACAGATACGCAGTATTTT

J: TRBJ1-1
V: TRBV7-2
size: once
D: NA
CDR3: CASSWTSGNTEAFF
DNA: TGTGCCAGCAGCTGGACCTCCGGGAACACTGAAGCTTTCTTT

J: TRBJ2-7
V: TRBV11-3
size: NA
D: TRBD1
CDR3: CASSSRDRDYEQYF
DNA: TGTGCCAGCAGCTCCCGGGACAGGGACTACGAGCAGTACTTC

J: TRBJ2-2
V: TRBV6-5
size: once
D: NA
CDR3: CATEGRGDTGELFF
DNA: TGTGCCACCGAAGGGAGAGGGGACACCGGGGAGCTGTTTTTT

J: TRBJ2-3
V: TRBV30
size: NA
D: NA
CDR3: CAAALDTQYF
DNA: TGTGCCGCCGCGCTTGATACGCAGTATTTT

J: TRBJ2-2
V: TRBV7-8
size: NA
D: NA
CDR3: CASRSLFGRGELFF
DNA: TGTGCCAGCAGATCATTATTTGGCCGCGGGGAGCTGTTTTTT

J: TRBJ2-2
V: TRBV7-7
size: NA
D: NA
CDR3: CASSRTAETNTGELFF
DNA: TGTGCCAGCAGCCGGACAGCAGAGACGAACACCGGGGAGCTGTTTTTT

J: TRBJ1-3
V: TRBV7-9
size: NA
D: TRBD1
CDR3: CASSPTRTGPGNTIYF
DNA: TGTGCCAGCAGCCCCACCCGGACAGGGCCTGGAAACACCATATATTTT

J: TRBJ1-5
V: TRBV2
size: NA
D: TRBD1
CDR3: CASSGDRGRQPQHF
DNA: TGTGCCAGCAGTGGGGACAGGGGGCGTCAGCCCCAGCATTTT

J: TRBJ1-1
V: TRBV4-3
size: once
D: TRBD1
CDR3: CASSQLRTGGQNTEAFF
DNA: TGCGCCAGCAGCCAACTCAGGACAGGGGGCCAGAACACTGAAGCTTTCTTT

J: TRBJ1-3
V: TRBV5-1
size: once
D: NA
CDR3: CASSPGQPGNTIYF
DNA: TGCGCCAGCAGCCCAGGACAGCCTGGAAACACCATATATTTT

J: TRBJ2-2
V: TRBV9
size: NA
D: NA
CDR3: CASSVVTAGELFF
DNA: TGTGCCAGCAGCGTAGTTACTGCCGGGGAGCTGTTTTTT

J: TRBJ1-6
V: TRBV5-4
size: NA
D: NA
CDR3: CASSSGRGPYNSPLHF
DNA: TGTGCCAGCAGCTCGGGTCGAGGGCCCTATAATTCACCCCTCCACTTT

J: TRBJ1-3
V: TRBV7-2
size: NA
D: NA
CDR3: CASSLRGGGNTIYF
DNA: TGTGCCAGCAGCTTGAGGGGAGGTGGAAACACCATATATTTT

J: TRBJ2-2
V: TRBV7-2
size: NA
D: TRBD1
CDR3: CASSLGLGQGTWTGELFF
DNA: TGTGCCAGCAGCTTAGGGTTGGGACAGGGGACTTGGACCGGGGAGCTGTTTTTT

J: TRBJ2-3
V: TRBV20-1
size: NA
D: NA
CDR3: CSATGPDTQYF
DNA: TGCAGTGCTACGGGCCCAGATACGCAGTATTTT

J: TRBJ2-3
V: TRBV3-1/TRBV3-2
size: NA
D: TRBD2
CDR3: CASSQRAGDTDTQYF
DNA: TGTGCCAGCAGCCAAAGGGCGGGAGACACAGATACGCAGTATTTT

J: TRBJ2-1
V: TRBV10-3
size: NA
D: TRBD1
CDR3: CAISGQGTPEQFF
DNA: TGTGCCATCAGCGGACAGGGGACCCCTGAGCAGTTCTTC

J: TRBJ2-1
V: TRBV9
size: NA
D: TRBD1
CDR3: CASGRQGKKRNDEQFF
DNA: TGTGCCAGCGGTCGACAGGGGAAGAAGAGAAACGATGAGCAGTTCTTC

J: TRBJ1-4
V: TRBV4-1
size: once
D: NA
CDR3: CASSQSTGGATNEKLFF
DNA: TGCGCCAGCAGCCAATCGACAGGTGGGGCAACTAATGAAAAACTGTTTTTT

J: TRBJ2-7
V: TRBV30
size: NA
D: TRBD1
CDR3: CAWSRTGGTTLQSSRGYEQYF
DNA: TGTGCCTGGAGTCGGACAGGGGGAACGACCTTACAGAGTTCACGTGGCTACGAGCAGTACTTC

J: TRBJ2-1
V: TRBV6-2/TRBV6-3
size: NA
D: NA
CDR3: CASSSDSDGQFF
DNA: TGTGCCAGCAGCTCCGACAGCGATGGGCAGTTCTTC

J: TRBJ2-5
V: TRBV24-1
size: NA
D: NA
CDR3: CATSDLDQETQYF
DNA: TGTGCCACCAGTGATTTAGACCAAGAGACCCAGTACTTC

J: TRBJ1-1
V: TRBV28
size: NA
D: TRBD1
CDR3: CASSTVQGADTEAFF
DNA: TGTGCCAGCAGCACGGTACAGGGGGCGGACACTGAAGCTTTCTTT

J: TRBJ1-5
V: TRBV15
size: NA
D: TRBD1
CDR3: CATSLGTGQPQHF
DNA: TGTGCCACCAGCCTCGGGACAGGGCAGCCCCAGCATTTT

J: TRBJ1-3
V: TRBV4-1
size: NA
D: TRBD1
CDR3: CASSHLGQGYRDNRNTIYF
DNA: TGCGCCAGCAGCCACCTGGGACAGGGGTATAGAGATAATAGAAACACCATATATTTT

J: TRBJ2-3
V: TRBV30
size: NA
D: NA
CDR3: CAWSVRSHLTDTQYF
DNA: TGTGCCTGGAGTGTTCGTAGTCACCTCACAGATACGCAGTATTTT